This is a list of T cell receptor beta chains from one sample in a study of T cells in Graves' hyperthyroidism and ophthalmopathy. TCRdb redid the calling of the multiplex PCR reads with MiXCR, one entry per CDR3 protein. Altogether about 340,000 distinct CDR3 sequences are present, roughly a fifth being singletons, with the ten largest covering 50%. Sequencing used blood. Receptors were obtained from a woman in her forties or fifties with Graves' hyperthyroidism. CDR3s include the opening cysteine and the closing phenylalanine or tryptophan. A D gene is named only where the DNA matches it firmly. Clone size appears in some rows only: once, few, many, or a class for an expanded clone.

d_gene | j_gene | abundance | v_gene | CDR3aa | CDR3nt
TRBD2 | TRBJ2-7 | - | TRBV5-5 | CASSLGTSVSYEQYF | TGTGCCAGCAGCTTGGGGACTAGCGTCTCCTACGAGCAGTACTTC
- | TRBJ2-1 | - | TRBV7-3 | CASSWIAADEQFF | TGTGCCAGCAGCTGGATAGCGGCCGATGAGCAGTTCTTC
- | TRBJ1-4 | few | TRBV29-1 | CSVDGGVGEKLFF | TGCAGCGTTGACGGAGGGGTCGGGGAAAAACTGTTTTTT
- | TRBJ1-2 | few | TRBV6-2/TRBV6-3 | CASSRQTNYGYTF | TGTGCCAGCAGCAGACAGACTAACTATGGCTACACCTTC
- | TRBJ1-2 | many | TRBV5-1 | CASSKEVGGYGYTF | TGCGCCAGCAGCAAGGAGGTGGGAGGCTATGGCTACACCTTC
TRBD1 | TRBJ2-7 | many | TRBV6-1 | CASRADRGFEQYF | TGTGCCAGCAGAGCGGACAGGGGGTTCGAGCAGTACTTC
- | TRBJ2-3 | few | TRBV19 | CASSIPGTGTDTQYF | TGTGCCAGTAGTATCCCCGGGACCGGGACAGATACGCAGTATTTT
- | TRBJ2-5 | many | TRBV6-1 | CASGGGIETQYF | TGTGCCAGCGGTGGAGGGATTGAGACCCAGTACTTC
TRBD1 | TRBJ1-2 | many | TRBV12-3/TRBV12-4 | CASSLGTGGYTF | TGTGCCAGCAGTCTCGGGACAGGGGGCTACACCTTC
- | TRBJ2-7 | few | TRBV11-2 | CASSLGSLVEQYF | TGTGCCAGCAGCTTAGGGTCCCTTGTCGAGCAGTACTTC
- | TRBJ2-3 | medium-sized | TRBV12-3/TRBV12-4 | CASSLVGGTDTQYF | TGTGCCAGCAGTTTAGTCGGGGGAACAGATACGCAGTATTTT
TRBD1 | TRBJ2-7 | many | TRBV28 | CASREGLGQVHEQYF | TGTGCCAGCAGGGAAGGGCTGGGACAGGTCCACGAGCAGTACTTC
- | TRBJ1-1 | many | TRBV5-1 | CASSLEGRGRTEAFF | TGCGCCAGCAGCTTGGAGGGCCGGGGGCGTACTGAAGCTTTCTTT
TRBD2 | TRBJ2-3 | many | TRBV12-3/TRBV12-4 | CASRKQRGRTDTQYF | TGTGCCAGCAGAAAACAGCGGGGACGCACAGATACGCAGTATTTT
TRBD1 | TRBJ2-5 | few | TRBV20-1 | CSAGGQVGLETQYF | TGCAGTGCGGGGGGACAGGTTGGTTTAGAGACCCAGTACTTC
- | TRBJ2-5 | - | TRBV3-1 | CASRGTAETQYF | TGTGCCAGCAGAGGTACAGCAGAGACCCAGTACTTC
- | TRBJ2-3 | - | TRBV6-1 | CASSVLRTDTQYF | TGTGCCAGCAGTGTTCTCCGCACAGATACGCAGTATTTT
TRBD2 | TRBJ2-3 | many | TRBV5-1 | CASSLGLRGGMNTDTQYF | TGCGCCAGCAGCTTGGGTTTGCGCGGGGGGATGAACACAGATACGCAGTATTTT
TRBD2 | TRBJ2-1 | - | TRBV19 | CASRKLAGGGYEQFF | TGTGCCAGTAGGAAACTAGCGGGAGGAGGGTATGAGCAGTTCTTC
- | TRBJ2-3 | - | TRBV4-1 | CASSQEGAGSPGDTQYF | TGCGCCAGCAGCCAAGAAGGGGCCGGGTCCCCGGGCGATACGCAGTATTTT
- | TRBJ1-2 | many | TRBV6-1 | CASSYFVDYGYTF | TGTGCCAGCAGTTATTTTGTTGACTATGGCTACACCTTC
TRBD1 | TRBJ1-2 | many | TRBV3-1 | CASSQGGQVFYGYTF | TGTGCCAGCAGCCAAGGGGGACAGGTTTTCTATGGCTACACCTTC
- | TRBJ2-3 | many | TRBV20-1 | CSARDRRRRSTDTQYF | TGCAGTGCTAGAGACCGGCGGAGGAGGTCCACAGATACGCAGTATTTT
TRBD2 | TRBJ2-3 | many | TRBV20-1 | CSARVTAGGADTQYF | TGCAGTGCTAGAGTAACAGCGGGAGGGGCAGATACGCAGTATTTT
TRBD1 | TRBJ2-4 | - | TRBV12-3/TRBV12-4 | CASSHGDRVDNIQYF | TGTGCCAGCAGCCACGGGGACAGGGTAGACAACATTCAGTACTTC
TRBD1 | TRBJ1-2 | many | TRBV5-1 | CASSFDRGDGYTF | TGCGCCAGCAGCTTCGACAGGGGGGATGGCTACACCTTC
TRBD2 | TRBJ2-2 | many | TRBV12-3/TRBV12-4 | CASSNYPSGANTGELFF | TGTGCCAGCAGCAATTATCCTAGCGGAGCGAACACCGGGGAGCTGTTTTTT
- | TRBJ2-2 | - | TRBV29-1 | CSVDGENTGELFF | TGCAGCGTTGATGGGGAAAACACCGGGGAGCTGTTTTTT
- | TRBJ2-1 | many | TRBV11-1 | CASSLGRAGEQFF | TGTGCCAGCAGCTTGGGACGGGCGGGTGAGCAGTTCTTC
- | TRBJ1-6 | - | TRBV3-1 | CASSPEYKDQNSPLHF | TGTGCCAGCAGCCCAGAGTACAAGGATCAAAATTCACCCCTCCACTTT
- | TRBJ2-1 | - | TRBV3-1 | CASSQLGRSYNEQFF | TGTGCCAGCAGCCAACTAGGGCGATCCTACAATGAGCAGTTCTTC